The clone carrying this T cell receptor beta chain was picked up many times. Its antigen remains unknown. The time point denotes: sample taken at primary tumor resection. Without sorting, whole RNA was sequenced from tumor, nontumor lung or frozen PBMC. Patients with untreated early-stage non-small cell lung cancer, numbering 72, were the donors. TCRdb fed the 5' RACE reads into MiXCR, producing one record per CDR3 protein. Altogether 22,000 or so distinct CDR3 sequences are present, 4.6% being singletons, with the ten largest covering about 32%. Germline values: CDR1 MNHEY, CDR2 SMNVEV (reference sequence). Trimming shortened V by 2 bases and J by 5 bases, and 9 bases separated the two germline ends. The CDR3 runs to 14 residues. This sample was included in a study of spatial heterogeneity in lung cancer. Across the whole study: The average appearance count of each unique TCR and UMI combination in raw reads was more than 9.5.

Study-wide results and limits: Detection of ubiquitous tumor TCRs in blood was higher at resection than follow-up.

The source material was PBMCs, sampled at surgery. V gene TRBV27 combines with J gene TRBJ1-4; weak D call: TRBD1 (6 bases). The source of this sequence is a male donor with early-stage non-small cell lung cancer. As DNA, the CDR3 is TGTGCCAGCAGTTTACAGGGGCAGAATGAAAAACTGTTTTTT. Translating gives CASSLQGQNEKLFF.